This TCR beta chain was identified in a study of blood T cell repertoires in COVID-19. This CDR3 is 12 amino acids long. Trimming removed 6 bases at V and 4 bases at J, with 9 bases between. Some clones are missing from TCRdb's copy, which holds only in-frame ones; the method was immunoSEQ multiplex PCR. The sample holds about 93,000 clones, 70% to 90% seen once. This receptor was identified in a woman of 80 years or more with acute or convalescent COVID-19. Sequencing input: peripheral blood. The chain carries TRBV12-3 or TRBV12-4 and TRBJ1-2; D gene ambiguous. CDR3 in DNA: TGTGCCAGCAGCCCCGAGGGCTATGGCTACACCTTC. Amino acids: CASSPEGYGYTF.